Listed here are 14 T cell receptor beta chains from one sample, sequenced in a study of T cell repertoires in cytomegalovirus infection. TCRdb processed the reads anew with MiXCR; each CDR3 protein has one entry. The profile shows around 450,000 distinct CDR3 sequences, roughly 12% of them singletons. The sample comprised PBMCs. These receptors came from a human donor in good health (CMV status not recorded). Some clones in this sample may be carry-over from other donors' samples.

On this clonotype: A much larger clone differs from this one at a single base, so this may be a read error. DNA for the CDR3: TGCGCCAGCAGCTCCCAGGTCGTCCAAGAGTCCCAGTACTTC. Translated, it gives CASSSQVVQESQYF. The V gene is TRBV5-1, the J gene TRBJ2-5; D gene ambiguous. This CDR3 is built from 14 residues. The germline CDR1 and CDR2 sequences are SGHRS and YFSETQ. Based on the CDR3 plus reference TRBV5-1 and TRBJ2-5, the full variable domain is KAGVTQTPRYLIKTRGQQVTLSCSPISGHRSVSWYQQTPGQGLQFLFEYFSETQRNKGNFPGRFSGRQFSNSRSEMNVSTLELGDSALYLCASSSQVVQESQYFGPGTRLLVL.

This clonotype was observed many times. The chain recombines TRBV7-9 with TRBJ2-6, with D possibly being TRBD2 (5 bases). With 3 bases removed from V and 8 bases from J, the gap between germline ends came to 11 bases. Germline lookup yields CDR1 SEHNR and CDR2 FQNEAQ (reference sequence). The CDR3 loop spans 14 amino acids. The DNA of the CDR3 is TGTGCCAGCAGCTTCCTCGGGAAGACCAACGTCCTGACTTTC. This sequence encodes CASSFLGKTNVLTF. Using reference TRBV7-9 and TRBJ2-6 for the parts outside the CDR3, the full variable domain is DTGVSQNPRHKITKRGQNVTFRCDPISEHNRLYWYRQTLGQGPEFLTYFQNEAQLEKSRLLSDRFSAERPKGSFSTLEIQRTEQGDSAMYLCASSFLGKTNVLTFGAGSRLTVL.

This clonotype was seen many times. The chain is built from TRBV7-6 and TRBJ2-4; D remains ambiguous. The germline V gene encodes CDR1 SGHVS and CDR2 FNYEAQ. Between the trimmed V and J ends, which lost 3 bases and 3 bases, there was a span of 9 bases. This CDR3 has 14 amino acids. The CDR3 sequence is CASSLNGDKNIQYF. CDR3 bases: TGTGCCAGCAGCTTGAATGGGGACAAAAACATTCAGTACTTC.

The sample holds many counts of this clonotype. V gene TRBV7-6 combines with J gene TRBJ2-6; possible D gene TRBD1, 6 bases. The CDR3 is made up of 15 amino acids. Trimming left V 1 base short and J 2 bases short, with 6 bases between. Germline lookup yields CDR1 SGHVS and CDR2 FNYEAQ. Written as DNA, the CDR3 is TGTGCCAGCAGCTTAGGGGGGCCTGGGGCCAACGTCCTGACTTTC. Its translation: CASSLGGPGANVLTF.

This chain links TRBV7-3 with TRBJ2-2; D gene ambiguous. This CDR3 has 14 residues. Trimming took 5 bases from V and 2 from J, leaving 9 bases between them. In germline, CDR1 is SGHTA, CDR2 FQGTGA. CDR3: CASSTDGNTGELFF. As DNA, the CDR3 is TGTGCCAGCAGCACGGACGGAAACACCGGGGAGCTGTTTTTT.

This clonotype appeared many times. V usage is TRBV29-1 and J usage is TRBJ2-1, with D tentatively TRBD2 (5 bases). This CDR3 has 13 amino acids. Trimming pared 6 bases from V and 4 bases from J, leaving 13 bases between. Germline CDR1 SQVTM, CDR2 ANQGSEA. The CDR3 nucleotides are TGCAGCGTAAGAGGGCCCCTATACAATGAGCAGTTCTTC. This codes for CSVRGPLYNEQFF.

The gene calls are TRBV24-1 and TRBJ2-1; D not resolved. Germline values: CDR1 KGHDR, CDR2 SFDVKD. The CDR3 contains 12 residues. V was shortened by 1 base and J by 6 bases, with 3 bases between the two germline ends. The CDR3 spells CATSDLGNEQFF. In DNA form, the CDR3 reads TGTGCCACCAGTGATTTAGGCAATGAGCAGTTCTTC.

This clonotype was detected many times. The chain carries TRBV27 and TRBJ2-3, with 10 positions matching TRBD2. The CDR3 runs 15 residues. The germline V gene encodes CDR1 MNHEY and CDR2 SMNVEV (reference sequence). V gave up 3 bases and J gave up 2 bases; unmatched junction bases: 2. The CDR3 spells CASSLTSGYTDTQYF. CDR3 in DNA: TGTGCCAGCAGTTTGACTAGCGGGTACACAGATACGCAGTATTTT.

The sample holds many counts of this clonotype. The chain has TRBV14 and TRBJ2-7; D might be TRBD2 (6 bases). From germline, CDR1 is SGHDN and CDR2 FVKESK. CDR3 length: 12 amino acids. V lost 3 bases to trimming and J lost 4 bases, with 7 bases between them. In nucleotides, the CDR3 is TGTGCCAGCAGCCAGGGGAGGTACGAGCAGTACTTC. Its protein product is CASSQGRYEQYF.

The J gene is TRBJ1-1, the V gene TRBV13; D call uncertain. Germline loops: CDR1 PRHDT, CDR2 FYEKMQ (reference sequence). This CDR3 region has 14 residues. V lost 3 bases to trimming and J lost 3 bases, with 11 bases between them. The CDR3 DNA reads TGTGCCAGCAGCTTCTCTAGAGCCTACACTGAAGCTTTCTTT. Amino acid sequence: CASSFSRAYTEAFF. Combining the CDR3 with reference TRBV13 and TRBJ1-1 gives the whole variable domain AAGVIQSPRHLIKEKRETATLKCYPIPRHDTVYWYQQGPGQDPQFLISFYEKMQSDKGSIPDRFSAQQFSDYHSELNMSSLELGDSALYFCASSFSRAYTEAFFGQGTRLTVV.

This clonotype was counted many times. The rearrangement uses TRBV7-9 and TRBJ1-2; a possible D gene is TRBD1 (5 bases). The CDR3 has 13 residues. CDR1 and CDR2 (germline): SEHNR, FQNEAQ (reference sequence). The V and J ends lost 1 base and 8 bases respectively, with 11 bases between them. The CDR3 DNA sequence: TGTGCCAGCAGCTTAGGGACCAGGGACGGCTACACCTTC. Protein product: CASSLGTRDGYTF.

This clonotype has at least ten counts. V gene TRBV7-3 combines with J gene TRBJ2-2; D is possibly TRBD1 (5 bases). CDR3 size: 13 residues. The ends were cut back, 4 bases at V and 11 bases at J, with 14 bases in the middle. The germline CDR1 and CDR2 sequences are SGHTA and FQGTGA. CDR3 amino acids: CASSSVKGFELFF. CDR3 bases: TGTGCCAGCAGCTCGGTAAAGGGGTTCGAGCTGTTTTTT.

This clonotype was seen only a few times. The V gene is TRBV9, the J gene TRBJ2-6, with D perhaps matching TRBD2 (5 bases). The CDR3 is 16 amino acids. V was pared by 1 base and J by 2 bases, with 10 bases between. Looked up from germline, CDR1 is SGDLS and CDR2 is YYNGEE. The CDR3 DNA reads TGTGCCAGCAGCGTAATCGCCGGGACTGGGGCCAACGTCCTGACTTTC. Its protein product is CASSVIAGTGANVLTF.

This clonotype appeared many times. This chain connects TRBV20-1 to TRBJ1-5, with 7 bases that match TRBD1. The V gene end was trimmed by 1 base and the J gene end by 6 bases; junction bases not matched to a gene: 6. The CDR3 extends over 14 amino acids. Germline CDR1 DFQATT, CDR2 SNEGSKA (reference sequence). Here the CDR3 DNA reads TGCAGTGCTAGAGGACAGGGAGGGGGTCAGCCCCAGCATTTT. Translation gives CSARGQGGGQPQHF.